The clone carrying this T cell receptor (beta chain) was counted at least ten times. The antigen remains unidentified. Barcoded TCR alpha and TCR beta cDNA libraries with UMIs came from 5'RACE using constant-segment primers. TCRdb ran MiXCR on the 5' RACE reads and lists one entry per CDR3 protein. The sample lists hundreds of thousands of distinct CDR3 sequences; about 17% were seen once. Germline-derived CDR1 and CDR2 are SGHRS and YFSETQ. V shed 4 bases, J shed 8 bases, and the junction held 13 bases outside the gene matches. CDR3 length: 15 residues. This sample was taken from a study of T-cell memory formation after mild COVID-19. Study outcomes and limitations: A subset of responding clones appeared in pre-infection memory, suggesting cross-reactive memory joined. Day 15 to 85 contracting clones showed balanced CD4/CD8; day 15 to 37 expanders favored CD4+.

The sequenced sample was PBMCs or a T cell subset sorted from them (not recorded which). The J gene is TRBJ1-2, the V gene TRBV5-1, with TRBD1 matching over 8 bases. This clonotype was obtained from a man aged 18 to 30 who had mild COVID-19 (a few samples of this study predate the infection). Cell type and time point are not known. The CDR3 DNA is TGCGCCAGCAGCGGTGATGGGACAGGCCGGGGCGGCTACACCTTC. This codes for CASSGDGTGRGGYTF. Filled out from reference TRBV5-1 and TRBJ1-2, the complete variable domain reads KAGVTQTPRYLIKTRGQQVTLSCSPISGHRSVSWYQQTPGQGLQFLFEYFSETQRNKGNFPGRFSGRQFSNSRSEMNVSTLELGDSALYLCASSGDGTGRGGYTFGSGTRLTVV.